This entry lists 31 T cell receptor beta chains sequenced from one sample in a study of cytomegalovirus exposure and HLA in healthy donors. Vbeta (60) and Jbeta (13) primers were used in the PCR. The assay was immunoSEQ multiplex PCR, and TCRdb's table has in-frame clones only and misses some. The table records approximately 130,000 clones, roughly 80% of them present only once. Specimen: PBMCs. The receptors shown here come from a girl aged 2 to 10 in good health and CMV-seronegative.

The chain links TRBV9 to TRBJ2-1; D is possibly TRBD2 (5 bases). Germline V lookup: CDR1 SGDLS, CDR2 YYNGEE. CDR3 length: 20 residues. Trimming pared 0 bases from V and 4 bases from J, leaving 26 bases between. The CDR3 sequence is CASSVGGGSPHGVRYNEQFF. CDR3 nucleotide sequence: TGTGCCAGCAGCGTAGGAGGAGGCTCCCCTCACGGGGTACGATACAATGAGCAGTTCTTC.

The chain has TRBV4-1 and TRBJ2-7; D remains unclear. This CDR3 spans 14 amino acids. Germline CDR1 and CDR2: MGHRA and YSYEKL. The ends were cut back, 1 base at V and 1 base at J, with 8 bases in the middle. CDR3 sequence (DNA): TGCGCCAGCAGCCAAGTTGTTCAGTCCTACGAGCAGTACTTC. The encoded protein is CASSQVVQSYEQYF.

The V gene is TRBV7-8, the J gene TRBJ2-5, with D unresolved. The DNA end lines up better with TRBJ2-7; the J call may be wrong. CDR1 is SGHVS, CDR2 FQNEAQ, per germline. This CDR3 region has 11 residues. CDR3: CASSLWYEQYF. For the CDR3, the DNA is TGTGCCAGCAGCTTATGGTACGAGCAGTACTTC.

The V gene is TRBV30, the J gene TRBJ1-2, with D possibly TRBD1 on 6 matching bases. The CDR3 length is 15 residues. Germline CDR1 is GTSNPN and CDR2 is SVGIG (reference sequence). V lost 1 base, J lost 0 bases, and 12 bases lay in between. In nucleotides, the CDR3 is TGTGCCTGGAGTGAACAGGGATTAGCTAACTATGGCTACACCTTC. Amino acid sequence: CAWSEQGLANYGYTF.

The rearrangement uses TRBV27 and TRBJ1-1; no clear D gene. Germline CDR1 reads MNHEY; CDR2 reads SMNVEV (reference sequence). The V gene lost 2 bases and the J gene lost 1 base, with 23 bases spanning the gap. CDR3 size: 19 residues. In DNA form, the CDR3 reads TGTGCCAGCAGTTTAACATTCGCGACTTCGGGTGTGGGGAACACTGAAGCTTTCTTT. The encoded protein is CASSLTFATSGVGNTEAFF.

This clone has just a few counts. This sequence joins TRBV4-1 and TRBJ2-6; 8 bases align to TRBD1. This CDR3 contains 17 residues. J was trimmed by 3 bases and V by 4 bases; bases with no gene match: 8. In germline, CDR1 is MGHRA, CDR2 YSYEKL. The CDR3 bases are TGCGCCAGCAGCCTGGCAGGGGGCGTAGTTGGGGCCAACGTCCTGACTTTC. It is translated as CASSLAGGVVGANVLTF.

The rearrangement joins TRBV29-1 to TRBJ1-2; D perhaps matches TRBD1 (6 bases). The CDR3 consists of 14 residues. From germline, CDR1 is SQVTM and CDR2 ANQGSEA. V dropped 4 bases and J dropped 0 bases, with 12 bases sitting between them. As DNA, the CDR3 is TGCAGCGTTGGTGGGGGGGCGGCTAACTATGGCTACACCTTC. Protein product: CSVGGGAANYGYTF.

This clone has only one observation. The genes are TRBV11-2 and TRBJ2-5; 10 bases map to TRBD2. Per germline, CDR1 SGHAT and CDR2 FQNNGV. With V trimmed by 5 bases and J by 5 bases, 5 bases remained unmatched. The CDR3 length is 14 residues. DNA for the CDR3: TGTGCCAGCAGCATCGGACTAGCGGCTGAGACCCAGTACTTC. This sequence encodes CASSIGLAAETQYF.

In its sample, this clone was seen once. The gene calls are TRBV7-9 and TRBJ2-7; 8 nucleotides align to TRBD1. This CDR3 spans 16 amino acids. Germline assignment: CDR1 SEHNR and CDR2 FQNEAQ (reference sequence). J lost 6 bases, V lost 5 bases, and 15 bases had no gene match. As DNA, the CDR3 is TGTGCCAGCAGCCAGCCCAGGGGGGCAGGGGGCTTCGAGCAGTACTTC. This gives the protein CASSQPRGAGGFEQYF.

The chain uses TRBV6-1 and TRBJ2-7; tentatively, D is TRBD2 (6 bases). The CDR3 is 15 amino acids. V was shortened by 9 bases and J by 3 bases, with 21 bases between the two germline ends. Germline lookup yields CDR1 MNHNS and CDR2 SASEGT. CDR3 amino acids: CASEWNSGSDYEQYF. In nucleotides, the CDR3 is TGTGCCAGTGAGTGGAATAGCGGTTCAGACTACGAGCAGTACTTC.

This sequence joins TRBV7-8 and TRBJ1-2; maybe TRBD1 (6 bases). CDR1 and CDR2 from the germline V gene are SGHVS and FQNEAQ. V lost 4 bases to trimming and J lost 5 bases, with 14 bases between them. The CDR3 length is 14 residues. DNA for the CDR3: TGTGCCAGCAGCTCTGCGGGGGGCCCGTATGGCTACACCTTC. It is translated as CASSSAGGPYGYTF.

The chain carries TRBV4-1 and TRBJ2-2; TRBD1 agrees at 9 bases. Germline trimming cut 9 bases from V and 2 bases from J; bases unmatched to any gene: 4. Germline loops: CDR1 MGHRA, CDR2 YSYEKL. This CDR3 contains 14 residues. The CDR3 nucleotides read TGCGCCAGTAGGACAGGGGCTAACACCGGGGAGCTGTTTTTT. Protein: CASRTGANTGELFF.

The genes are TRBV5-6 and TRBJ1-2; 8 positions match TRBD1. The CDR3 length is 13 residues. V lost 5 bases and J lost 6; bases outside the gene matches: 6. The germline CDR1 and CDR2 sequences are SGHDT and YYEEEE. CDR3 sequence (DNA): TGTGCCAGCAGTCCCGGGACAGGTGATGGCTACACCTTC. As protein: CASSPGTGDGYTF.

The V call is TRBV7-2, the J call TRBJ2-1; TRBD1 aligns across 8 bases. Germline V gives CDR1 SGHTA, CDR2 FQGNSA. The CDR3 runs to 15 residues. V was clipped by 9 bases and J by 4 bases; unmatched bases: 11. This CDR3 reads CASSLTGALYNEQFF. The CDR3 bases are TGTGCCAGTTCCTTGACAGGGGCCCTTTACAATGAGCAGTTCTTC.

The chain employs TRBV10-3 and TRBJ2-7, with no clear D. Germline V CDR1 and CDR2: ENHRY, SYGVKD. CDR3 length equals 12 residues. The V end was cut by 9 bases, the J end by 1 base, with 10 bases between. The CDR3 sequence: CAIAATSYEQYF. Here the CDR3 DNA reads TGTGCCATTGCGGCCACGTCCTACGAGCAGTACTTC.

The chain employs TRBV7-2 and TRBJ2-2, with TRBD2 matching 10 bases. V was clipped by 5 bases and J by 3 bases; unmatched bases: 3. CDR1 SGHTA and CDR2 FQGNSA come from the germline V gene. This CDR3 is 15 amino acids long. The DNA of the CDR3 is TGTGCCAGCAGCCTAAGCGGGGGGGACACCGGGGAGCTGTTTTTT. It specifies CASSLSGGDTGELFF. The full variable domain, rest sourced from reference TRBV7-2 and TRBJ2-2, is GAGVSQSPSNKVTEKGKDVELRCDPISGHTALYWYRQSLGQGLEFLIYFQGNSAPDKSGLPSDRFSAERTGGSVSTLTIQRTQQEDSAVYLCASSLSGGDTGELFFGEGSRLTVL.

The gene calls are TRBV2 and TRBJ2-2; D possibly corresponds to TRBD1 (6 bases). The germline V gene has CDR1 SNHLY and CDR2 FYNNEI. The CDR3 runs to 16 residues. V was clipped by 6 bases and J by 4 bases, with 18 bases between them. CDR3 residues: CASSRFNRESTGELFF. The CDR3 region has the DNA TGTGCCAGCAGCCGTTTTAACAGGGAGAGCACCGGGGAGCTGTTTTTT.

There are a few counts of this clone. This CDR3 reads CASSRSPTGINEKLFF. The CDR3 region has the DNA TGTGCCAGCAGCCGTTCCCCGACAGGAATAAATGAAAAACTGTTTTTT. The V gene is TRBV7-6, the J gene TRBJ1-4, with D possibly TRBD1 on 6 matching bases. V shed 5 bases and J shed 5 bases, with 18 bases lying between them. The germline gives CDR1 SGHVS, CDR2 FNYEAQ. The CDR3 is made up of 16 amino acids.

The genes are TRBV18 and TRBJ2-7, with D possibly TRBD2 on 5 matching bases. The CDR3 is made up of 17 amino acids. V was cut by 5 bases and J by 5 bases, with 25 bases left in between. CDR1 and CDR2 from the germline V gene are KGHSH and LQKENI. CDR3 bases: TGTGCCAGCTCAAGATTCGCGACGGAGGTCCCTCCTCACGAGCAGTACTTC. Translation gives CASSRFATEVPPHEQYF. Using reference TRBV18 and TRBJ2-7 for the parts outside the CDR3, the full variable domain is NAGVMQNPRHLVRRRGQEARLRCSPMKGHSHVYWYRQLPEEGLKFMVYLQKENIIDESGMPKERFSAEFPKEGPSILRIQQVVRGDSAAYFCASSRFATEVPPHEQYFGPGTRLTVT.

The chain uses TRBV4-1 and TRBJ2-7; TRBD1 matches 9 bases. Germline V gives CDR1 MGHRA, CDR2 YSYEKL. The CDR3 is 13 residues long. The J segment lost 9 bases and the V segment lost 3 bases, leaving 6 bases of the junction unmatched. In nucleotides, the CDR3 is TGCGCCAGCAGCCACCCGGACAGGGGTGGGCAGTACTTC. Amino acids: CASSHPDRGGQYF.

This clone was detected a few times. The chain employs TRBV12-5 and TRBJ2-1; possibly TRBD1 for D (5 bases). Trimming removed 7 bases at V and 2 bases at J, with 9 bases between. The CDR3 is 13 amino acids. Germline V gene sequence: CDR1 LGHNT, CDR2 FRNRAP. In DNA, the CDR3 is TGTGCTAGTGCTCAGGGCACCTACAATGAGCAGTTCTTC. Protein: CASAQGTYNEQFF.

In nucleotides, the CDR3 is TGTGCCAGCAGTTTCGGACTACCCCTCTCCTACGAGCAGTACTTC. Encoded protein: CASSFGLPLSYEQYF. The rearrangement joins TRBV27 to TRBJ2-7, with D perhaps matching TRBD2 (6 bases). Between the trimmed V and J ends, which lost 3 bases and 0 bases, there was a span of 12 bases. The CDR3 sequence is 15 residues long. The germline V gene has CDR1 MNHEY and CDR2 SMNVEV (reference sequence).

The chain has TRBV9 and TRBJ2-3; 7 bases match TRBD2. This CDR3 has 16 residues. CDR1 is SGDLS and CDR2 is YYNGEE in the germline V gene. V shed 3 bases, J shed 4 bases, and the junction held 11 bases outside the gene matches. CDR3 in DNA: TGTGCCAGCAGCGCCGCCGGGACTACAGGTGCAGATACGCAGTATTTT. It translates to CASSAAGTTGADTQYF.

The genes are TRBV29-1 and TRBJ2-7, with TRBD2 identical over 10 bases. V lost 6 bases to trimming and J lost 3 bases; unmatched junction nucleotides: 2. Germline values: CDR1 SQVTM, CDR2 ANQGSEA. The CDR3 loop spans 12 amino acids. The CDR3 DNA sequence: TGCAGCGTCGGACTAGCGGACTACGAGCAGTACTTC. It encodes CSVGLADYEQYF.

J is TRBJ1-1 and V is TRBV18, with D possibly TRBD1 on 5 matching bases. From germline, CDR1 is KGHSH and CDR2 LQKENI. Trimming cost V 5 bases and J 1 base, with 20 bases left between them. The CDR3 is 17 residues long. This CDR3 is CASSTTKAGSGNTEAFF. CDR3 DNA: TGTGCCAGCTCAACTACTAAGGCAGGGTCGGGGAACACTGAAGCTTTCTTT.

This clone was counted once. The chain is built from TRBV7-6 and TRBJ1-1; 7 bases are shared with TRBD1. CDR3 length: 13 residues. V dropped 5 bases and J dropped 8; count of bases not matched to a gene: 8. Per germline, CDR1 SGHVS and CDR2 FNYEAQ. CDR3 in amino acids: CASSPDRVTEAFF. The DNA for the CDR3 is TGTGCCAGCAGCCCTGACAGGGTAACAGAAGCTTTCTTT.

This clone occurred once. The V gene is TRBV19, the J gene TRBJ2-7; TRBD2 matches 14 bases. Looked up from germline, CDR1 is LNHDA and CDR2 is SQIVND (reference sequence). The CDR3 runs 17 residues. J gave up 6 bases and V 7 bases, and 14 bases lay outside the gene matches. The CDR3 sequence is CASTQGGLAGDGSEQYF. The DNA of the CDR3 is TGTGCCAGTACCCAGGGGGGACTAGCGGGGGACGGCTCCGAGCAGTACTTC.

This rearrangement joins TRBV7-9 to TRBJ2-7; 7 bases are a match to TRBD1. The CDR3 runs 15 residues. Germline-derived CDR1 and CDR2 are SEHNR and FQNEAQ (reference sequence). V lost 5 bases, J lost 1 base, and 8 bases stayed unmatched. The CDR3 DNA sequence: TGTGCCAGCAGCCGCAAGGGACAGAATTCCTACGAGCAGTACTTC. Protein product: CASSRKGQNSYEQYF.

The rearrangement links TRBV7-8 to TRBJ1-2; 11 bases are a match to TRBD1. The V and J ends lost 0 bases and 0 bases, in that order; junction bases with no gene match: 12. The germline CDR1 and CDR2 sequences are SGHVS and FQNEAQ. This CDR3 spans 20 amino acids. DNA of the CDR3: TGTGCCAGCAGCTTAGCGGGGAAATGGGACAGGGGGTCTTCTAACTATGGCTACACCTTC. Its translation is CASSLAGKWDRGSSNYGYTF.

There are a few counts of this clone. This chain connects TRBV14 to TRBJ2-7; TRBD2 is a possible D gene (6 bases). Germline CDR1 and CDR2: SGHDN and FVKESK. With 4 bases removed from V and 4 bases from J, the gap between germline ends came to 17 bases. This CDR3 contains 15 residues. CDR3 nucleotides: TGTGCCAGCAGCCCTATTTCCGGGAGCTTGTACGAGCAGTACTTC. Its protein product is CASSPISGSLYEQYF. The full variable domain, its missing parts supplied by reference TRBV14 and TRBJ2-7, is EAGVTQFPSHSVIEKGQTVTLRCDPISGHDNLYWYRRVMGKEIKFLLHFVKESKQDESGMPNNRFLAERTGGTYSTLKVQPAELEDSGVYFCASSPISGSLYEQYFGPGTRLTVT.

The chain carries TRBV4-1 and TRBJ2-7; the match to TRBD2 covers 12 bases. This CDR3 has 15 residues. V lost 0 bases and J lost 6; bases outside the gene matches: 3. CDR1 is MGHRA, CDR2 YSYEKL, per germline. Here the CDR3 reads CASSQESSGRGEQYF. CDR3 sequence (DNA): TGCGCCAGCAGCCAAGAGTCTAGCGGGAGGGGCGAGCAGTACTTC.